The 14 T cell receptor beta chains given below trace back to one sample, sequenced in a study of CD8+ T cells in alopecia areata. cDNA prepared by RNA extraction and subsequent reverse transcription served as the template for sequencing. This table comes from immunoSEQ multiplex PCR, and its TCRdb copy is limited to in-frame clones, with some not included. This table has roughly 180,000 clones, around half appearing once. Indicated treatment: oral pan-JAK inhibitor, 5-10 mg twice daily. Sequenced here: CD8+ T cells sorted from blood, sampled at week 24, from a patient treated with tofacitinib. Receptor source: a human donor with alopecia areata.

The rearrangement links TRBV5-1 to TRBJ2-3; 9 positions agree with TRBD2. This CDR3 contains 15 residues. The V segment lost 1 base and the J segment 6 bases; nucleotides outside the gene matches: 6. The germline gives CDR1 SGHRS, CDR2 YFSETQ. The chain's CDR3 is CASSLRGGAQDTQYF. The CDR3, as DNA: TGCGCCAGCAGCTTGCGCGGGGGGGCCCAGGATACGCAGTATTTT.

The rearrangement joins TRBV7-9 to TRBJ1-1; D perhaps matches TRBD1 (5 bases). The germline V gene encodes CDR1 SEHNR and CDR2 FQNEAQ (reference sequence). V lost 5 bases and J 4 bases, leaving 17 bases between the germline ends. The length of the CDR3 is 15 residues. The CDR3 nucleotides read TGTGCCAGCAGCCTCAGCGGGGGATCGGTCACTGAAGCTTTCTTT. Its protein product is CASSLSGGSVTEAFF.

This sequence joins TRBV29-1 and TRBJ2-1, with D maybe TRBD2 (5 bases). V lost 7 bases, J lost 10 bases, and 14 bases lay in between. The CDR3 is 11 residues long. Germline V gives CDR1 SQVTM, CDR2 ANQGSEA. The CDR3 here is CSGILVPEQFF. CDR3 sequence (DNA): TGCAGCGGGATACTAGTTCCCGAGCAGTTCTTC.

The chain has TRBV30 and TRBJ1-4; D gene unclear. The V gene lost 0 bases and the J gene lost 8 bases, with 10 bases spanning the gap. The V gene's germline CDR1 is GTSNPN and CDR2 SVGIG (reference sequence). This CDR3 is built from 13 residues. The CDR3 DNA is TGTGCCTGGAGTGTTGGGGTGAGGGAAAAACTGTTTTTT. This encodes CAWSVGVREKLFF.

CDR3 residues: CASSPERLAGDSYEQYF. The CDR3 coding sequence is TGCGCCAGCAGCCCCGAAAGACTAGCGGGGGACTCCTACGAGCAGTACTTC. The genes are TRBV5-1 and TRBJ2-7, with 12 positions matching TRBD2. J lost 0 bases, V lost 4 bases, and 8 bases had no gene match. The CDR3 contains 17 residues. Germline V lookup: CDR1 SGHRS, CDR2 YFSETQ.

This clone was observed a handful of times. This chain joins TRBV2 and TRBJ2-7, with D possibly being TRBD2 (6 bases). V was cut by 8 bases and J by 2 bases, with 16 bases left in between. The CDR3 runs 14 residues. Germline CDR1 is SNHLY and CDR2 is FYNNEI. CDR3 nucleotides: TGTGCCAGCCGCCCTAGCGAAGCTCCCTACGAGCAGTACTTC. Amino acid sequence: CASRPSEAPYEQYF.

The chain joins TRBV4-3 to TRBJ1-2, with TRBD1 identical over 11 bases. The CDR3 runs 16 residues. Germline trimming cut 4 bases from V and 2 bases from J; bases unmatched to any gene: 6. The germline gives CDR1 LGHNA, CDR2 YSLEER. The CDR3, as DNA: TGCGCCAGCAGCCCGACGGGGACAGGGGGAAACTATGGCTACACCTTC. This sequence encodes CASSPTGTGGNYGYTF.

The rearrangement joins TRBV9 to TRBJ1-2; D is possibly TRBD1 (6 bases). V was clipped by 3 bases and J by 2 bases, with 17 bases between them. The CDR3 consists of 16 residues. The V gene's germline CDR1 is SGDLS and CDR2 YYNGEE. CDR3 protein: CASSGYRGQINYGYTF. CDR3 nucleotide sequence: TGTGCCAGCAGCGGATATCGAGGACAGATAAACTATGGCTACACCTTC.

V gene TRBV30 combines with J gene TRBJ1-1; D gene ambiguous. V was clipped by 0 bases and J by 1 base, with 6 bases between them. CDR1 is GTSNPN, CDR2 SVGIG, per germline (reference sequence). The CDR3 totals 13 residues. The CDR3 region has the DNA TGTGCCTGGAGTGTCATCGAGAACACTGAAGCTTTCTTT. Translated, it gives CAWSVIENTEAFF. The full variable domain, rest sourced from reference TRBV30 and TRBJ1-1, is SQTIHQWPATLVQPVGSPLSLECTVEGTSNPNLYWYRQAAGRGLQLLFYSVGIGQISSEVPQNLSASRPQDRQFILSSKKLLLSDSGFYLCAWSVIENTEAFFGQGTRLTVV.

A few counts support this clone. CDR3 DNA sequence: TGTGCCTGGAGTACGAACTACGAGCAGTACTTC. Translation gives CAWSTNYEQYF. V is TRBV30 and J is TRBJ2-7; D uncertain. Germline V gene data show CDR1 as GTSNPN and CDR2 as SVGIG (reference sequence). This CDR3 contains 11 residues. Between the trimmed V and J ends, which lost 2 bases and 3 bases, there was a span of 5 bases.

This clone was detected a few times. The chain employs TRBV5-6 and TRBJ1-2, with 7 bases aligning to TRBD1. The CDR3 sequence is 15 residues long. Trimming at V came to 4 bases and at J to 5 bases, leaving 11 bases not matched to a gene. The germline V gene has CDR1 SGHDT and CDR2 YYEEEE. This chain's CDR3 is CASSVTGTAVYGYTF. CDR3 bases: TGTGCCAGCAGCGTGACCGGGACAGCGGTATATGGCTACACCTTC.

This chain uses TRBV11-2 with TRBJ2-7; tentatively, D is TRBD1 (5 bases). The V end lost 0 bases, the J end lost 4 bases, and 19 bases lay between the germline ends. The CDR3 covers 17 residues. Germline CDR1 and CDR2: SGHAT and FQNNGV. The CDR3 here is CASSLEDQGLVQYEQYF. The CDR3 DNA sequence: TGTGCCAGCAGCTTAGAGGACCAGGGATTAGTCCAGTACGAGCAGTACTTC.

This clone showed up just a few times. The chain carries TRBV11-1 and TRBJ2-2; D may match TRBD1 or TRBD2 (5 bases each). The CDR3 is made up of 16 amino acids. Between the trimmed V and J ends, which lost 5 bases and 9 bases, there was a span of 22 bases. Germline V CDR1 and CDR2: SGHAT, FQDESV (reference sequence). The CDR3 DNA is TGTGCCAGCAGCGTCGGGACCGGGCCCCTCCCCAGGGAGCTGTTTTTT. It yields the protein CASSVGTGPLPRELFF.

As DNA, the CDR3 is TGCGCCAGCAGCCACCAAACAGGGGGCCGGGAAAAACTGTTTTTT. It is translated as CASSHQTGGREKLFF. The chain is built from TRBV4-3 and TRBJ1-4, with TRBD1 matching 9 bases. The V gene end was trimmed by 3 bases and the J gene end by 8 bases; junction bases not matched to a gene: 7. CDR1 and CDR2 (germline): LGHNA, YSLEER. This CDR3 has 15 amino acids.